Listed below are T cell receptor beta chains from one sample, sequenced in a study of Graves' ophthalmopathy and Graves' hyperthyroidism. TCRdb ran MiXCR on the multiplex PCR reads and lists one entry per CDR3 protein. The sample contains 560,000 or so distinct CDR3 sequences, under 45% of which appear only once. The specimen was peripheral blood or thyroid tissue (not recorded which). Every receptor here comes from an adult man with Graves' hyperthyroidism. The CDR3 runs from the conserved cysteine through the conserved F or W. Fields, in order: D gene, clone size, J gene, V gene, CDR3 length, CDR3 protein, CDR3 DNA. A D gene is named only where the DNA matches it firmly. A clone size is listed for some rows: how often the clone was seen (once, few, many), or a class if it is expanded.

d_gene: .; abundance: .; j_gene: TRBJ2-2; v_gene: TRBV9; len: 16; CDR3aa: CASSVGGTWFTGELFF; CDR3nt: TGTGCCAGCAGCGTAGGGGGGACGTGGTTCACCGGGGAGCTGTTTTTT
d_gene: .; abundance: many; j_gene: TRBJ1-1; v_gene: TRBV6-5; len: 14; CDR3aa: CASSYDPEDTEAFF; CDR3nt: TGTGCCAGCAGTTACGACCCGGAGGATACTGAAGCTTTCTTT
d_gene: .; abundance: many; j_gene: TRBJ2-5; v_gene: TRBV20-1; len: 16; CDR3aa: CSASPVGRVRSQTQYF; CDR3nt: TGCAGTGCAAGCCCTGTCGGGCGGGTGCGATCTCAGACCCAGTACTTC
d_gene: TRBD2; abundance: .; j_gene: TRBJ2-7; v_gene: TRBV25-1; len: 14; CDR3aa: CASKSLAVVNEQYF; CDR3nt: TGTGCCAGCAAGTCACTAGCGGTGGTCAATGAGCAGTACTTC
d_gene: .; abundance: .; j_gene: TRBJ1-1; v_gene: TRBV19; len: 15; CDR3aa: CASSSRPGRVTEAFF; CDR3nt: TGTGCCAGTAGTAGCCGACCGGGGAGGGTTACTGAAGCTTTCTTT
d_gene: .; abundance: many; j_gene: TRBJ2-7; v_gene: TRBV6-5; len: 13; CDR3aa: CATLKPSSYEQYF; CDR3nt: TGTGCCACCCTCAAGCCTAGCTCCTACGAGCAGTACTTC
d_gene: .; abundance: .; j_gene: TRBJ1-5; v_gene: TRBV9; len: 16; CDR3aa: CASSQDLGLGNQPQHF; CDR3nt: TGTGCCAGCAGCCAAGATTTGGGGTTGGGCAATCAGCCCCAGCATTTT
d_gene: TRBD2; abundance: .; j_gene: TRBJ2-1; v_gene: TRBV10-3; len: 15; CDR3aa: CAISEGLAGRGEQFF; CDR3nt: TGTGCCATCAGTGAGGGACTAGCGGGAAGAGGTGAGCAGTTCTTC
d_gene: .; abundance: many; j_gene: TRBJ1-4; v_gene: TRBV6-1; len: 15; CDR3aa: CASSELTGTDEKLFF; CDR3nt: TGTGCCAGCAGTGAACTTACAGGGACGGATGAAAAACTGTTTTTT
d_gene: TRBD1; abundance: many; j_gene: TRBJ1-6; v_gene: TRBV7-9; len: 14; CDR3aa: CASSTGTAHSPLHF; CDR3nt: TGTGCCAGCAGCACAGGGACAGCCCATTCACCCCTCCACTTT
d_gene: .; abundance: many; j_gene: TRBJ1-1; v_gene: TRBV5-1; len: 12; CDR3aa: CASSQTNTEAFF; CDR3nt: TGCGCCAGCAGCCAAACGAACACTGAAGCTTTCTTT
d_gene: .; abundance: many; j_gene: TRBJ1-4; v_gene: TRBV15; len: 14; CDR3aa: CATSRDRLSEKLFF; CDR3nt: TGTGCCACCAGCAGAGATCGGCTGAGCGAAAAACTGTTTTTT